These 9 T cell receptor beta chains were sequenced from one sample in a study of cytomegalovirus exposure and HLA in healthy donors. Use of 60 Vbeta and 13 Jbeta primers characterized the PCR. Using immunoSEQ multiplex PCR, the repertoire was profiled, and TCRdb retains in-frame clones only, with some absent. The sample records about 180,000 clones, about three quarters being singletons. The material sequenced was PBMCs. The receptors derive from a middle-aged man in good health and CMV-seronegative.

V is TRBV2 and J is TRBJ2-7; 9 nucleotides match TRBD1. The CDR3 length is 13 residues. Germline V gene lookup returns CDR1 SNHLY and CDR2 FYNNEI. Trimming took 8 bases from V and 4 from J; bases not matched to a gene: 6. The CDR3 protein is CASGGQGSYEQYF. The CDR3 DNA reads TGTGCCAGCGGCGGACAGGGGAGTTACGAGCAGTACTTC.

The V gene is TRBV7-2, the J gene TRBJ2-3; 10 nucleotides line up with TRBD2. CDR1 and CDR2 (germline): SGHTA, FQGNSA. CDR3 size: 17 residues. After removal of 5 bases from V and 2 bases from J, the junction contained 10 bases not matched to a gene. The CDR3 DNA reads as TGTGCCAGCAGCAATACCCCCGGGACTAGCGTCACAGATACGCAGTATTTT. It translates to CASSNTPGTSVTDTQYF.

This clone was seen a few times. The CDR3 DNA follows: TGTGCCAGTAGCCTGACTCGTCAGCGGAGCAATGAGCAGTTCTTC. It translates to CASSLTRQRSNEQFF. V and J are TRBV19 and TRBJ2-1; maybe TRBD2 (5 bases). This CDR3 spans 15 amino acids. The germline V and J ends were trimmed by 6 bases and 6 bases, with 18 bases remaining between them. Germline V gives CDR1 LNHDA, CDR2 SQIVND (reference sequence).

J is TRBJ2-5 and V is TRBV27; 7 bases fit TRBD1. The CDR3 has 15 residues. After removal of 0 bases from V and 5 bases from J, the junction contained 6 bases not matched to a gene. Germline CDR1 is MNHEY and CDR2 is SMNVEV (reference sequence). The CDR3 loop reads CASSLSRQGGETQYF. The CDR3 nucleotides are TGTGCCAGCAGTTTATCTCGACAGGGTGGCGAGACCCAGTACTTC.

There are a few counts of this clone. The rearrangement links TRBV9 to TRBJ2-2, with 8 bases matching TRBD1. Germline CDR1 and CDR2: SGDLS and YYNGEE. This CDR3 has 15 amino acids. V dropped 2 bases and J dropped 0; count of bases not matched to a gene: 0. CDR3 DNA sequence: TGTGCCAGCAGCGTGGACAGGGCGAACACCGGGGAGCTGTTTTTT. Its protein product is CASSVDRANTGELFF. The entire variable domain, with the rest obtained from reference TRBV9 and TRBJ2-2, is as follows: DSGVTQTPKHLITATGQRVTLRCSPRSGDLSVYWYQQSLDQGLQFLIQYYNGEERAKGNILERFSAQQFPDLHSELNLSSLELGDSALYFCASSVDRANTGELFFGEGSRLTVL.

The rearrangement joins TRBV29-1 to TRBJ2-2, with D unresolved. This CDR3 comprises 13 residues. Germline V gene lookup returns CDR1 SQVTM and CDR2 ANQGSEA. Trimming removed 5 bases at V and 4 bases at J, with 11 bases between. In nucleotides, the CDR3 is TGCAGCGTTCGACTTTCCGGCACCGGGGAGCTGTTTTTT. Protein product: CSVRLSGTGELFF.

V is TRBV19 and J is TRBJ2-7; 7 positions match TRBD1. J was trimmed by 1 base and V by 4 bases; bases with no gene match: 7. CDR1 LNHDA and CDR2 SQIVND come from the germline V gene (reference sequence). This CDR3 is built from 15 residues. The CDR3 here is CASSTQAGGSYEQYF. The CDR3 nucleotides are TGTGCCAGTAGTACTCAGGCAGGGGGATCCTACGAGCAGTACTTC.

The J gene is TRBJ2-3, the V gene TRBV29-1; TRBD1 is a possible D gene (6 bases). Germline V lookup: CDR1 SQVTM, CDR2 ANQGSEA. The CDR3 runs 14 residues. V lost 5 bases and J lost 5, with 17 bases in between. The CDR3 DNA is TGCAGCGTTCACGGCAGGGGATTAGAAGATACGCAGTATTTT. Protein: CSVHGRGLEDTQYF.

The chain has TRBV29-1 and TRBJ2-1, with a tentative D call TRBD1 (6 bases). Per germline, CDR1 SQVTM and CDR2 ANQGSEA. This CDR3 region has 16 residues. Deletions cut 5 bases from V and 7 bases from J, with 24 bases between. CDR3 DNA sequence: TGCAGCGTTCTTAGCACGCAGGGGAATATTCGGAATGAGCAGTTCTTC. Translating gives CSVLSTQGNIRNEQFF.